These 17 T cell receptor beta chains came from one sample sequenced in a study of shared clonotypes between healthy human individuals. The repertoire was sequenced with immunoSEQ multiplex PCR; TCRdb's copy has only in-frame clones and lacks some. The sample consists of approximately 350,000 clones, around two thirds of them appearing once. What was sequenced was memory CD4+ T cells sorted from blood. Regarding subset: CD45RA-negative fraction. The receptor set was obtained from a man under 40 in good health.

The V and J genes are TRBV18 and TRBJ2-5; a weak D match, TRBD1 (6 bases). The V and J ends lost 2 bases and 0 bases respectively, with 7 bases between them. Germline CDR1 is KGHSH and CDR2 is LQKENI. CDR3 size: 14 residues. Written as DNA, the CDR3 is TGTGCCAGCTCACCAGGGACACACCAAGAGACCCAGTACTTC. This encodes CASSPGTHQETQYF.

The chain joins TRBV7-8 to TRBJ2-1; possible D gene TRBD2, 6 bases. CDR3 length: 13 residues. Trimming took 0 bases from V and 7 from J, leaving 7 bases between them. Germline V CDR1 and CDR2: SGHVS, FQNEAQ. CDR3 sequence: CASSLARGNEQFF. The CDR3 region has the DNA TGTGCCAGCAGCTTAGCCCGGGGGAATGAGCAGTTCTTC.

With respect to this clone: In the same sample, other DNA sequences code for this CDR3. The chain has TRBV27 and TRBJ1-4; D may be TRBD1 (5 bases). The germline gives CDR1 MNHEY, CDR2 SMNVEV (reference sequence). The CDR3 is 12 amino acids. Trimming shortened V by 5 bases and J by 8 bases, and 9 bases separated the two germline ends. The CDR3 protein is CASSPPGEKLFF. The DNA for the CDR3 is TGTGCCAGCAGTCCCCCAGGGGAAAAACTGTTTTTT.

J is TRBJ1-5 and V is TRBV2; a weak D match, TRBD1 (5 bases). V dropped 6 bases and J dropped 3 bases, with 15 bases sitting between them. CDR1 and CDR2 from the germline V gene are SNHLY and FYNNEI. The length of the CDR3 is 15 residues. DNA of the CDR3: TGTGCCAGCAGCCCAAATACAGGTTACAATCAGCCCCAGCATTTT. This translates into CASSPNTGYNQPQHF.

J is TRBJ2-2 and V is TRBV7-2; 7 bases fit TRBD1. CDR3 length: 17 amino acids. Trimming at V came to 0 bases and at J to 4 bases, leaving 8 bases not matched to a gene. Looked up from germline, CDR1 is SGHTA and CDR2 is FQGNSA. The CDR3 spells CASSLALGGPGTGELFF. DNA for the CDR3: TGTGCCAGCAGCTTAGCGCTAGGGGGCCCCGGCACCGGGGAGCTGTTTTTT.

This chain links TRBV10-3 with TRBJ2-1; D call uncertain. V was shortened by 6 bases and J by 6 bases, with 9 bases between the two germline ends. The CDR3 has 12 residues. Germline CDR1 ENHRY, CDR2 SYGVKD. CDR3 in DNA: TGTGCCATCAGCCTAGGATTCAATGAGCAGTTCTTC. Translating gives CAISLGFNEQFF.

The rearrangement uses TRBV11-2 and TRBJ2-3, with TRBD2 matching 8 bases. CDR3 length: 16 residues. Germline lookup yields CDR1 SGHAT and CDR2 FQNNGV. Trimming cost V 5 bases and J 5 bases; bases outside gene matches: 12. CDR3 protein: CASSRPVGTSQDTQYF. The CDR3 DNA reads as TGTGCCAGCAGCCGACCCGTCGGGACTAGTCAAGATACGCAGTATTTT.

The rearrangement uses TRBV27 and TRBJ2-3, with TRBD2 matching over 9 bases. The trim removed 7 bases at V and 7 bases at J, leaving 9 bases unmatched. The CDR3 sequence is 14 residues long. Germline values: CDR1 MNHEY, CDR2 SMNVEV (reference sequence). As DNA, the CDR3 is TGTGCCAGCACATCCGTAGCGGGAGTAAATACGCAGTATTTT. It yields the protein CASTSVAGVNTQYF.

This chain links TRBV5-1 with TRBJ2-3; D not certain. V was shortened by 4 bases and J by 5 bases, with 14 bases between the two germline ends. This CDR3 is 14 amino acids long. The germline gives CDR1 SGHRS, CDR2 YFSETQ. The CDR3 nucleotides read TGCGCCAGCAGCCCACGTTCGACCATAGATACGCAGTATTTT. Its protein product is CASSPRSTIDTQYF. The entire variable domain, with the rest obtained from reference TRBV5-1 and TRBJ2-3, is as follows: KAGVTQTPRYLIKTRGQQVTLSCSPISGHRSVSWYQQTPGQGLQFLFEYFSETQRNKGNFPGRFSGRQFSNSRSEMNVSTLELGDSALYLCASSPRSTIDTQYFGPGTRLTVL.

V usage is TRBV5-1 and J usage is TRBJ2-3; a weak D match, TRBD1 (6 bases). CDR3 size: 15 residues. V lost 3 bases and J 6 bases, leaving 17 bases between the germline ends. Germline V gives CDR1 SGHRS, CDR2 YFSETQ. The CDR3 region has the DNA TGCGCCAGCAGCTCTTCCCTAGGGGGAGTTGATACGCAGTATTTT. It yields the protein CASSSSLGGVDTQYF.

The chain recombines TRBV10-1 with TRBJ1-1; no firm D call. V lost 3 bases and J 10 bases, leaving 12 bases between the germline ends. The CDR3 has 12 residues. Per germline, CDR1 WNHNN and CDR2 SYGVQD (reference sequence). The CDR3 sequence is CASSDPGVGAFF. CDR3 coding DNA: TGCGCCAGCAGTGACCCCGGGGTAGGAGCTTTCTTT.

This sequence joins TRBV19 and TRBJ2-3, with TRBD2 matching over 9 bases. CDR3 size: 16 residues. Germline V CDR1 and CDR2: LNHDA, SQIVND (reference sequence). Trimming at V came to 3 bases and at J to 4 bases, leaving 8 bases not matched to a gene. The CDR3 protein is CASSIRSSGSADTQYF. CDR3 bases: TGTGCCAGTAGTATCAGGAGTAGCGGGAGTGCAGATACGCAGTATTTT.

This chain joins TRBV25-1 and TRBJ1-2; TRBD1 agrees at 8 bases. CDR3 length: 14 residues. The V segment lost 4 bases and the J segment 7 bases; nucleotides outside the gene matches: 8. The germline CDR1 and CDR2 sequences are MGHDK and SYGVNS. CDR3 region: CASSALGQVGGYTF. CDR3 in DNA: TGTGCCAGCAGTGCATTGGGACAGGTTGGTGGCTACACCTTC.

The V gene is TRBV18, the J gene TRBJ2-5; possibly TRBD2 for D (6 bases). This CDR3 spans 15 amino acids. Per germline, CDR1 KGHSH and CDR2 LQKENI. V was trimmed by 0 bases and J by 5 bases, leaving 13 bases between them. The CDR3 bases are TGTGCCAGCTCACCACCGAGACTAGGTGACGAGACCCAGTACTTC. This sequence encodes CASSPPRLGDETQYF.

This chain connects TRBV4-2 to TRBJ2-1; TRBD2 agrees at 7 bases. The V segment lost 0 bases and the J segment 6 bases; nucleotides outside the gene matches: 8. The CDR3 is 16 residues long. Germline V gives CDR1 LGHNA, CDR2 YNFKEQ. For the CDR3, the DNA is TGTGCCAGCAGCCAAGATACTGGCGGGAGCCCCAATGAGCAGTTCTTC. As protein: CASSQDTGGSPNEQFF.

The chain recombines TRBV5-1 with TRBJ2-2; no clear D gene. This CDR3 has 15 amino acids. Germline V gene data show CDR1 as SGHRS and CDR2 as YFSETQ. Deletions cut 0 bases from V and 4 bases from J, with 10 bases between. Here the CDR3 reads CASSLEGGSTGELFF. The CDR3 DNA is TGCGCCAGCAGCTTGGAAGGTGGCTCCACCGGGGAGCTGTTTTTT.

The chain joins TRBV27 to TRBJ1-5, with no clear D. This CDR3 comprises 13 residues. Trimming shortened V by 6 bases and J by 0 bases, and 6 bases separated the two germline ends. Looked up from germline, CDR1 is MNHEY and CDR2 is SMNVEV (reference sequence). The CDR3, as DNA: TGTGCCAGCAGCCCAAATAGCAATCAGCCCCAGCATTTT. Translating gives CASSPNSNQPQHF.